The 10 T cell receptor beta chains given below trace back to one sample, sequenced in a study of graft-versus-host responses after intestinal transplantation. Measured with immunoSEQ multiplex PCR; TCRdb has only the in-frame clones, and not every one. The sample yields 88,000 or so clones, 90% seen once. These receptors are not linked to any known antigen. Material: unstimulated CD4+ T cells sorted from spleen or lymph node cells, obtained before intestinal transplant. The receptors come from a human donor who received an intestinal transplant.

The gene calls are TRBV10-1 and TRBJ2-2; 7 bases align to TRBD1. The V and J ends lost 5 bases and 4 bases, in that order; junction bases with no gene match: 16. Germline CDR1 and CDR2: WNHNN and SYGVQD (reference sequence). This CDR3 has 18 amino acids. CDR3 sequence: CASSPRGTVSTSTGELFF. Written as DNA, the CDR3 is TGCGCCAGCAGTCCCCGAGGGACAGTTTCTACGAGCACCGGGGAGCTGTTTTTT.

The chain carries TRBV2 and TRBJ2-5; TRBD1 might be the D (7 bases). The V end was cut by 9 bases, the J end by 2 bases, with 10 bases between. The CDR3 is 12 amino acids. CDR1 and CDR2 (germline): SNHLY, FYNNEI. The CDR3 here is CARGGQQETQYF. CDR3 sequence (DNA): TGTGCCAGGGGGGGACAGCAAGAGACCCAGTACTTC.

The chain joins TRBV6-1 to TRBJ1-2, with D unresolved. The CDR3 length is 12 residues. Germline V gene lookup returns CDR1 MNHNS and CDR2 SASEGT. Trimming removed 6 bases from V and 4 bases from J, with 9 bases in between. CDR3 region: CASSLRSYGYTF. The CDR3 nucleotides are TGTGCCAGCAGCCTTCGGAGCTATGGCTACACCTTC.

This chain connects TRBV6-1 to TRBJ1-2; tentative D call: TRBD1 (5 bases). This CDR3 is 14 amino acids long. Per germline, CDR1 MNHNS and CDR2 SASEGT. Trimming removed 5 bases at V and 4 bases at J, with 14 bases between. The CDR3 DNA sequence: TGTGCCAGCAGTCCCCCAGACAGACCCTATGGCTACACCTTC. As protein: CASSPPDRPYGYTF.

The count of this clone is one. The chain links TRBV5-5 to TRBJ1-1; D remains unclear. V was shortened by 1 base and J by 1 base, with 11 bases between the two germline ends. Germline assignment: CDR1 SGHKS and CDR2 YYEKEE (reference sequence). This CDR3 has 15 residues. CDR3 protein: CASSLFQNSNTEAFF. As DNA, the CDR3 is TGTGCCAGCAGCTTGTTCCAAAATTCGAACACTGAAGCTTTCTTT.

This chain uses TRBV6-4 with TRBJ2-7; weak D call: TRBD1 (5 bases). Germline CDR1 MRHNA, CDR2 SNTAGT. The CDR3 has 14 residues. V was shortened by 4 bases and J by 2 bases, with 12 bases between the two germline ends. CDR3: CASSAATATYEQYF. Here the CDR3 DNA reads TGTGCCAGCAGTGCCGCGACAGCTACCTACGAGCAGTACTTC.

V gene TRBV25-1 combines with J gene TRBJ2-5; TRBD1 matches 8 bases. The CDR3 has 16 residues. V trimming: 5 bases; J trimming: 9 bases; junction bases outside the gene matches: 17. From germline, CDR1 is MGHDK and CDR2 SYGVNS. The CDR3 protein is CASSPPRQGSYGAQYF. CDR3 in DNA: TGTGCCAGCAGTCCCCCCCGACAGGGGTCCTATGGGGCCCAGTACTTC.

The chain carries TRBV5-1 and TRBJ1-1; no firm D call. Looked up from germline, CDR1 is SGHRS and CDR2 is YFSETQ. V was clipped by 3 bases and J by 0 bases, with 6 bases between them. The CDR3 loop spans 13 amino acids. CDR3 amino acids: CASSSSLNTEAFF. The CDR3, as DNA: TGCGCCAGCAGCTCCAGTCTGAACACTGAAGCTTTCTTT. Full variable domain (rest looked up from reference TRBV5-1 and TRBJ1-1): KAGVTQTPRYLIKTRGQQVTLSCSPISGHRSVSWYQQTPGQGLQFLFEYFSETQRNKGNFPGRFSGRQFSNSRSEMNVSTLELGDSALYLCASSSSLNTEAFFGQGTRLTVV.

The chain links TRBV21-1 to TRBJ1-5; the D call of TRBD1 is as the table states it, not checked on the DNA. TRBV21-1 is a pseudogene segment. The CDR3 spans 17 residues. CDR3 region: CASSKGGGHYSNQPQHF. CDR3 coding DNA: TGTGCCAGCAGCAAAGGAGGGGGACACTATAGCAATCAGCCCCAGCATTTT.

This clone occurred once. The J gene is TRBJ1-2, the V gene TRBV21-1. TRBV21-1 is a documented pseudogene. The CDR3 contains 11 residues. In DNA, the CDR3 is TGTGCCAGCAGGGGGGGCTATGGCTACACCTTC. Its translation: CASRGGYGYTF.